This TCR beta chain derives from a study of CD8 T cells in Susac syndrome. Study results and caveats: Susac-specific public clones in total CD8+ repertoires numbered some 17; in CD8+ TEMRA repertoires, they numbered about 5.

As to this clonotype: Its antigen is not identified.

With random hexamers, 0.5 to 1 ug RNA was reverse transcribed. The authors amplified TCR beta CDR3 across 54 Vbeta and 13 Jbeta using immunoSEQ multiplex PCR. One entry per CDR3 protein results from TCRdb running MiXCR on the immunoSEQ multiplex PCR reads. This table has some 140,000 distinct CDR3 sequences, roughly 94% appearing once. Isolation of CD8+ and CD4+ T cells was performed negatively, whereas enrichment of TEMRA cells was done by FACS. V shed 4 bases, J shed 6 bases, and the junction held 12 bases outside the gene matches. In germline, CDR1 is SGHRS, CDR2 YFSETQ. The CDR3 totals 15 residues.

The specimen sequenced was CD8+ T cells from PBMCs. V and J are TRBV5-1 and TRBJ2-7, with 8 bases aligning to TRBD1. This TCR was sampled from a human donor with Susac syndrome. As DNA, the CDR3 is TGCGCCAGCAGCGCGGAGGAGACAGGGGTCTCCGAGCAGTACTTC. It is translated as CASSAEETGVSEQYF.